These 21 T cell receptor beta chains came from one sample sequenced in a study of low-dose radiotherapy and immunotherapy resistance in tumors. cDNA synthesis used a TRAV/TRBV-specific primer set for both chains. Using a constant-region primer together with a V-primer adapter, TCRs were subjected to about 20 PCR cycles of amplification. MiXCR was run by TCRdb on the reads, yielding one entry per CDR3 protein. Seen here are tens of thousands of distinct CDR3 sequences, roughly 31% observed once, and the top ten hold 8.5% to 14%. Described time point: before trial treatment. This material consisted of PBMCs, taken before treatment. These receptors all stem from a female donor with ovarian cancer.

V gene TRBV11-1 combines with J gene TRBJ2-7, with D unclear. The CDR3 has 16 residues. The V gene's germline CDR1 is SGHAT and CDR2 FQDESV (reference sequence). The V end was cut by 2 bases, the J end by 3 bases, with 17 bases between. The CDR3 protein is CASSLPLAEGLYEQYF. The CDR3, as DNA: TGTGCCAGCAGCTTACCCCTGGCAGAAGGCCTCTACGAGCAGTACTTC.

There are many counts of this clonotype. CDR3 coding DNA: TGTGCCTCCTCGATGACGGGATTCTCCTACAATGAGCAGTTCTTC. Amino acids: CASSMTGFSYNEQFF. The chain recombines TRBV30 with TRBJ2-1; D possibly corresponds to TRBD2 (5 bases). The length of the CDR3 is 15 residues. Trimming cost V 7 bases and J 0 bases, with 16 bases left between them. CDR1 is GTSNPN, CDR2 SVGIG, per germline (reference sequence).

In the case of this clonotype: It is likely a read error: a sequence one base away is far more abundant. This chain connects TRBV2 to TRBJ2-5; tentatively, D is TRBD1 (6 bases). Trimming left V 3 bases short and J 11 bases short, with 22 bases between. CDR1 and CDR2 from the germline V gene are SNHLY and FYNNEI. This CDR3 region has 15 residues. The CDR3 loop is CASSERGNSYNEQYF. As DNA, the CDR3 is TGTGCCAGCAGTGAGAGGGGGAACTCCTACAATGAGCAGTACTTC.

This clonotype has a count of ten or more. The CDR3 loop is CASSLWGRDPGTGPYEQYF. As DNA, the CDR3 is TGTGCCAGCAGTTTATGGGGCAGGGACCCCGGGACAGGCCCTTACGAGCAGTACTTC. The V call is TRBV28, the J call TRBJ2-7; 8 bases map to TRBD1. The germline V gene encodes CDR1 MDHEN and CDR2 SYDVKM. The CDR3 is made up of 19 amino acids. J was trimmed by 4 bases and V by 0 bases; bases with no gene match: 17.

CDR3 sequence: CATSDRTSGRSVEQFF. In DNA, the CDR3 is TGTGCCACCAGTGATCGCACTAGCGGGAGGAGTGTTGAGCAGTTCTTC. The chain uses TRBV24-1 and TRBJ2-1, with TRBD2 matching over 12 bases. With V trimmed by 3 bases and J by 9 bases, 8 bases remained unmatched. The germline V gene encodes CDR1 KGHDR and CDR2 SFDVKD. The length of the CDR3 is 16 residues.

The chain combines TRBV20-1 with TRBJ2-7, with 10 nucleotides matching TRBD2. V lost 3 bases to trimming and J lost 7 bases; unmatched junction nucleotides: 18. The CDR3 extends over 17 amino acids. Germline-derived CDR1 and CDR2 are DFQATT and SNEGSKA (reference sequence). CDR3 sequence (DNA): TGCAGTGCTAGCCGGGGGACTAGCGACCCCTCGGCGGGGGAGCAGTACTTC. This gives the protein CSASRGTSDPSAGEQYF.

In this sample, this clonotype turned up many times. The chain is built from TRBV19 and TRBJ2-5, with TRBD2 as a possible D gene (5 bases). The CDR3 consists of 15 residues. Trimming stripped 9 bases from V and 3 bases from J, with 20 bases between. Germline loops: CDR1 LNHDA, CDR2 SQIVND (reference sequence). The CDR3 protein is CASNSLAMGEETQYF. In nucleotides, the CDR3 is TGTGCCAGCAACTCCCTAGCCATGGGAGAAGAGACCCAGTACTTC.

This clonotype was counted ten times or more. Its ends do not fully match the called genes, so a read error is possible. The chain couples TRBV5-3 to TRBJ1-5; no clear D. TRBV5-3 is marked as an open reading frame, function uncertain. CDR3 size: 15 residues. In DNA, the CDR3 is TGCGCCAGCAGCTTGGATAGTCCGAGCAATCAGCCCCAGCATTTT. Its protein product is CASSLDSPSNQPQHF.

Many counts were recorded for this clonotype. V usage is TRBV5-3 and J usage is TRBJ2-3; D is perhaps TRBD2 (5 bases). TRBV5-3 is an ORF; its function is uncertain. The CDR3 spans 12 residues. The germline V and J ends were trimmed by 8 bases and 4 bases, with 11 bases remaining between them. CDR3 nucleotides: TGTGCCAGCGGGGTAGGCGCAGATACGCAGTATTTT. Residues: CASGVGADTQYF.

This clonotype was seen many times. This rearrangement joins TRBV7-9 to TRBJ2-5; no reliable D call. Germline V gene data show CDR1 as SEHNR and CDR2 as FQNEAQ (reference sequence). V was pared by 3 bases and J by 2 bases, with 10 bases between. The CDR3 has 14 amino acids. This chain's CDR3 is CASSFSRNQETQYF. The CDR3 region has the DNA TGTGCCAGCAGCTTCTCTAGAAATCAAGAGACCCAGTACTTC. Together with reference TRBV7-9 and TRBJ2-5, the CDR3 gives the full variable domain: DTGVSQNPRHKITKRGQNVTFRCDPISEHNRLYWYRQTLGQGPEFLTYFQNEAQLEKSRLLSDRFSAERPKGSFSTLEIQRTEQGDSAMYLCASSFSRNQETQYFGPGTRLLVL.

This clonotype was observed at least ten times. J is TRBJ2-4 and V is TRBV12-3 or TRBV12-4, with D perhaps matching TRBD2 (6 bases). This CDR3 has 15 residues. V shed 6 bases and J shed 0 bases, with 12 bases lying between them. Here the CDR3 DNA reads TGTGCCAGCAGCAACTCGGGGGTAGCCAAAAACATTCAGTACTTC. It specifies CASSNSGVAKNIQYF.

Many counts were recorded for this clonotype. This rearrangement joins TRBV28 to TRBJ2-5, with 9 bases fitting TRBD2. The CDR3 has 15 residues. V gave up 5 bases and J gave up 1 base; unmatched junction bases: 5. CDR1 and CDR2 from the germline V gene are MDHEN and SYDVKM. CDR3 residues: CASSAPSGVQETQYF. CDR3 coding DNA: TGTGCCAGCAGTGCACCTAGCGGGGTCCAAGAGACCCAGTACTTC. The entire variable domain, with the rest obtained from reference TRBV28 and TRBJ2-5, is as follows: DVKVTQSSRYLVKRTGEKVFLECVQDMDHENMFWYRQDPGLGLRLIYFSYDVKMKEKGDIPEGYSVSREKKERFSLILESASTNQTSMYLCASSAPSGVQETQYFGPGTRLLVL.

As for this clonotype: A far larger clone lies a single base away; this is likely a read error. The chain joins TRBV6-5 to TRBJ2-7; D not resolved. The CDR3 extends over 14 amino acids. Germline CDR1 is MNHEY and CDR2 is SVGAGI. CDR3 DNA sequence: TGTGCCAGCAGGATAAGCTATGGGTCCTACGGGCAGTACTTC. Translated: CASRISYGSYGQYF.

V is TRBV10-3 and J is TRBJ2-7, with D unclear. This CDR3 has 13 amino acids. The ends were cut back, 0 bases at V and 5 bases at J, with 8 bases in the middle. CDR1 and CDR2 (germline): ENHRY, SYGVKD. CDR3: CAISESKKDEQYF. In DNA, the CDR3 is TGTGCCATCAGTGAGTCGAAGAAGGACGAGCAGTACTTC.

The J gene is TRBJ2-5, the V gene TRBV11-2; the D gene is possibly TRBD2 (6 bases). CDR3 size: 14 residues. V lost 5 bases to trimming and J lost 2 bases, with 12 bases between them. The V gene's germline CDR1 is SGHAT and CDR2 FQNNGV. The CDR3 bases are TGTGCCAGCAGCCCAGGGACTCTACAAGAGACCCAGTACTTC. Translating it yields CASSPGTLQETQYF.

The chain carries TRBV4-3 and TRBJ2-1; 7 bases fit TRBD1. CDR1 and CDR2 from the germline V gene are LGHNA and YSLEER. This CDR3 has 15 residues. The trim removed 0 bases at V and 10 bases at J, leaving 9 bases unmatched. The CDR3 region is CASSQDFTGTVEQFF. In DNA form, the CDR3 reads TGCGCCAGCAGCCAAGATTTTACCGGGACAGTCGAGCAGTTCTTC.

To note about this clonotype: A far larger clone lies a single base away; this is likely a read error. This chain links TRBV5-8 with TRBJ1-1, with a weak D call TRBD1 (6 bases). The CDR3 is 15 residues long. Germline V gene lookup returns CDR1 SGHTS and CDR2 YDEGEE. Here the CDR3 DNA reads TGTACCAGCAGCTTAGGGGGACGGCAGAACACTGAAGCTTTCTTT. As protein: CTSSLGGRQNTEAFF.

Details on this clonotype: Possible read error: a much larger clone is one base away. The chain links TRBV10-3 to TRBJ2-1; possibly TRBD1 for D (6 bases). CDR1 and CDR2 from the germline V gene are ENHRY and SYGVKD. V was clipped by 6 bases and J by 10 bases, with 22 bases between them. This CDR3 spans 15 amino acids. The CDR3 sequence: CAISKDRRNYYEQFF. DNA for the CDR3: TGTGCCATCAGCAAGGACAGACGAAACTACTACGAGCAGTTCTTC.

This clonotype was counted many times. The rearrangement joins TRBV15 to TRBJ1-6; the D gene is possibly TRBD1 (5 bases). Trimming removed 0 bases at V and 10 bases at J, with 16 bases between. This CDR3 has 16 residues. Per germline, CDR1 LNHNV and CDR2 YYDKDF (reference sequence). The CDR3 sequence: CATSRDRRGTGSPLHF. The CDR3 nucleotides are TGTGCCACCAGCAGAGATCGGCGGGGGACGGGATCACCCCTCCACTTT.

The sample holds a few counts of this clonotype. The CDR3 loop reads CASSTAGTGLGDTQYF. For the CDR3, the DNA is TGTGCCAGCAGCACCGCCGGGACAGGGCTGGGGGATACGCAGTATTTT. The chain employs TRBV7-3 and TRBJ2-3, with 9 bases that match TRBD1. The CDR3 is 16 residues long. Per the germline V gene, CDR1 is SGHTA and CDR2 is FQGTGA. V shed 5 bases and J 6 bases; nucleotides not matched to a gene: 12.

CDR3 DNA sequence: TGTGCCTGGAGTTCAACAGCAGGGAGGACCGGGGAGCTGTTTTTT. Translation: CAWSSTAGRTGELFF. The genes are TRBV30 and TRBJ2-2; tentatively, D is TRBD2 (6 bases). Per the germline V gene, CDR1 is GTSNPN and CDR2 is SVGIG (reference sequence). Trimming removed 2 bases at V and 5 bases at J, with 15 bases between. The CDR3 is 15 amino acids.